This entry describes one TCR beta chain. This clonotype was seen ten or more times. Its cognate antigen has yet to be identified. Within one base of it there is no much larger clone, and no base qualities were kept. The data belong to a study of T-cell reconstitution after alpha-beta-depleted transplantation in children (dated by TCRdb to the mid-2010s). The study in broad terms: T-cell immune reconstitution after TCRalphabeta/CD19-depleted allogeneic hematopoietic cell transplantation in children was quantitatively tracked in the study by means of TCR repertoire profiling.

Library preparation used PCR. Sequencing relied on an Illumina HiSeq 2500. TCR library preparation used molecular barcoding, with unique molecular identifiers applied to normalize quantification of the TCRbeta repertoire. TCRdb reprocessed the public reads (quality trimming at Q25 with fastp, clone calling with MiXCR) and kept in-frame beta chains. Rows with a matching CDR3 protein are joined into one entry that keeps the most common DNA and genes. The sample data list over 100,000 distinct CDR3 sequences, and 10% of these were observed just once. In total, the top ten clones hold around 35% of the sample. The germline V gene (reference sequence) sets CDR1 to SGHKS and CDR2 to YYEKEE. Germline trimming: 4 bases from V, 0 bases from J; junction bases outside gene matches: 12. The CDR3 runs 18 amino acids, cysteine and phenylalanine included. The entry retains the CDR3 DNA only, 54 bases that are in frame from base 1.

The treatment or condition label of this sample denotes: allogeneic hematopoietic cell transplantation with graft depleted of TCRalphabeta T cells and CD19 B cells. TCRalphabeta/CD19-depleted allogeneic hematopoietic cell grafts were given to the transplant recipients, all of whom were children. Broad study findings and their caveats: The high TCRbeta diversity at day 60 in some patients was ascribed to recipient T cells and intrathymic progenitors that had survived conditioning. Over the following months the frequencies of hyperexpanded clones went down, and after one year T-cell counts and TCRbeta diversity were mostly credited to newly produced T cells. The apparently early recovery of alphabetaT-cell counts about two months after transplant reportedly depended on only several hundred rapidly expanded clones that came from non-depleted graft cells.

The source is a boy aged 2-15 years with acute lymphoblastic leukemia, due to receive a stem cell transplant. The V gene is TRBV5-5 and the J gene is TRBJ2-3, with 9 bases aligning to TRBD2. Sequencing used PBMCs, obtained before TCRalphabeta/CD19-depleted stem cell transplant. In nucleotides, the sequence is TGTGCCAGCAGCCCCGGGCTAGCGGGACGCCGGAGCACAGATACGCAGTATTTT. Its protein reads: CASSPGLAGRRSTDTQYF. Full variable domain (CDR3 extended with the reference TRBV5-5 and TRBJ2-3 proteins): DAGVTQSPTHLIKTRGQQVTLRCSPISGHKSVSWYQQVLGQGPQFIFQYYEKEERGRGNFPDRFSARQFPNYSSELNVNALLLGDSALYLCASSPGLAGRRSTDTQYFGPGTRLTVL.